The T cell receptor beta chain described here comes from a study of human T cells and chemical hapten exposure. The CDR3 is made up of 14 amino acids. Germline V gene lookup returns CDR1 SNHLY and CDR2 FYNNEI. The germline V and J ends were trimmed by 7 bases and 3 bases, with 16 bases remaining between them. Source study methods: Per-sample TCR counts ranged from roughly 23,224 to 750,000, median around 88,000. TCRdb reprocessed the RACE reads via MiXCR and lists one record per CDR3 protein. The V and J calls here are based on TCRdb, not the publication. The sample contains about 270,000 distinct CDR3 sequences, 7.5% to 8% of which appear only once. The time point: pre-sensitization, week 0. Treatment: therapeutic diphenylcyclopropenone sensitization with weekly scalp DPC. Donors were 18 to 70-year-old alopecia patients suitable for DPC.

This sample comprised whole blood, obtained in connection with sensitization to the hapten diphenylcyclopropenone (DPC). This rearrangement joins TRBV2 to TRBJ2-7; perhaps TRBD2 as D (6 bases). The clonotype comes from a man younger than 35 with alopecia areata. Some clones in this sample may be carry-over from other donors' samples. The CDR3 region has the DNA TGTGCCAGCAACGGGGGTCGGACACGCTACGAGCAGTACTTC. Protein: CASNGGRTRYEQYF. Variable domain in full (rest from reference TRBV2 and TRBJ2-7): EPEVTQTPSHQVTQMGQEVILRCVPISNHLYFYWYRQILGQKVEFLVSFYNNEISEKSEIFDDQFSVERPDGSNFTLKIRSTKLEDSAMYFCASNGGRTRYEQYFGPGTRLTVT.